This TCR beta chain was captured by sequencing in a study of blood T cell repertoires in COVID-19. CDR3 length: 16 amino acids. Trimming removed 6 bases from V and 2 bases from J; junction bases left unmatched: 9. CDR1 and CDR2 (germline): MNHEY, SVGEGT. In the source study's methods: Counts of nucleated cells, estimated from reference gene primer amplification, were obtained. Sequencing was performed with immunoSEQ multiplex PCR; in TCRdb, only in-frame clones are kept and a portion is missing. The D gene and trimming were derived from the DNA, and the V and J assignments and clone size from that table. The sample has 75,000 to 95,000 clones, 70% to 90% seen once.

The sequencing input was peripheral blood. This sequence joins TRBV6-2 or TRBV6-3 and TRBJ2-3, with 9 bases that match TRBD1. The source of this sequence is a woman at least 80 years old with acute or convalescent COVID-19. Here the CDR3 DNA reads TGTGCCAGCAGCTCCTCTGACAGGGGGACCACAGATACGCAGTATTTT. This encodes CASSSSDRGTTDTQYF.